One and the same sample provided the 16 T cell receptor beta chains below, sequenced in a study of blood T cells in healthy people across ages. Next came a second PCR, run for roughly 6 to 11 cycles, which used a sample-barcoded 5' primer along with a J-beta primer mix. TCRdb re-derived calls from the 5' RACE reads in MiXCR, one entry per CDR3 protein. The sample gives some 800,000 distinct CDR3 sequences, roughly 25% of which show up once; roughly 3.5% is in the top ten. These same data were also listed under a study on T cells of mothers and their children.

Sequencing input: blood. The receptors derive from a boy aged 5-17 years in good health.

This clonotype was counted only a few times. The chain employs TRBV20-1 and TRBJ2-1; TRBD2 aligns across 7 bases. The CDR3 is 15 residues long. Trimming cost V 5 bases and J 0 bases; bases outside gene matches: 7. CDR1 is DFQATT and CDR2 is SNEGSKA in the germline V gene (reference sequence). The CDR3 nucleotides are TGCAGTGCTGGGGGGGGATATGCCTCCTACAATGAGCAGTTCTTC. It encodes CSAGGGYASYNEQFF.

This clonotype was seen only a few times. The J gene is TRBJ2-5, the V gene TRBV12-3 or TRBV12-4; either TRBD1 or TRBD2 may fit D (5 bases each). V dropped 5 bases and J dropped 0 bases, with 13 bases sitting between them. The CDR3 extends over 15 amino acids. CDR3 residues: CASSPGTAYQETQYF. Here the CDR3 DNA reads TGTGCCAGCAGTCCCGGGACCGCGTACCAAGAGACCCAGTACTTC.

The rearrangement links TRBV6-2 or TRBV6-3 to TRBJ2-5; D may be TRBD1 (6 bases). The J call may be in error: the DNA end matches TRBJ2-7 better. This CDR3 contains 12 residues. Looked up from germline, CDR1 is MNHEY and CDR2 is SVGEGT. The CDR3 region has the DNA TGTGCCAGCAGTTTTAGCAGGGGCGAGCAGTACTTC. This codes for CASSFSRGEQYF.

The chain carries TRBV29-1 and TRBJ2-1; possibly TRBD2 for D (5 bases). CDR1 and CDR2 (germline): SQVTM, ANQGSEA. The CDR3 sequence is 17 residues long. Trimming removed 0 bases at V and 3 bases at J, with 18 bases between. In DNA, the CDR3 is TGCAGCGTTGAAGATGTAACTACCCGAGAGGGCTACAATGAGCAGTTCTTC. Translating gives CSVEDVTTREGYNEQFF.

The rearrangement links TRBV5-1 to TRBJ2-1; 7 bases line up with TRBD2. Germline lookup yields CDR1 SGHRS and CDR2 YFSETQ. The CDR3 is 17 residues long. Unmatched junction bases numbered 7, after V lost 1 base and J lost 0 bases. The CDR3 here is CASSLSRELGSYNEQFF. In DNA, the CDR3 is TGCGCCAGCAGCTTGTCGCGGGAGTTAGGCTCCTACAATGAGCAGTTCTTC.

V is TRBV20-1 and J is TRBJ1-1; D might be TRBD1 (6 bases). There are 14 residues in the CDR3. Trimming removed 3 bases at V and 3 bases at J, with 14 bases between. CDR1 DFQATT and CDR2 SNEGSKA come from the germline V gene (reference sequence). The CDR3 nucleotides are TGCAGTGCTAGGGGGGCATATTTGGACACTGAAGCTTTCTTT. Its protein is CSARGAYLDTEAFF.

The CDR3 region has the DNA TGCGCCAGCAGCCTCGGACTAACTCTAGCTAATGAAAAACTGTTTTTT. Translating gives CASSLGLTLANEKLFF. The V call is TRBV5-1, the J call TRBJ1-4; D not resolved. Germline CDR1 SGHRS, CDR2 YFSETQ. The CDR3 runs to 16 residues. Trimming removed 4 bases at V and 3 bases at J, with 16 bases between.

This clonotype has only a few counts. This chain joins TRBV24-1 and TRBJ2-7; tentative D call: TRBD2 (5 bases). V gave up 9 bases and J gave up 3 bases, with 20 bases separating them. From germline, CDR1 is KGHDR and CDR2 SFDVKD. The CDR3 loop spans 15 amino acids. The CDR3 is CATYSGWLGFYEQYF. The CDR3 nucleotides are TGTGCCACCTATTCGGGGTGGTTGGGGTTCTACGAGCAGTACTTC.

As concerns this clonotype: One end of the junction does not line up with germline, which may come from a read error. The J gene is TRBJ2-5, the V gene TRBV11-1; tentative D call: TRBD1 (7 bases). This CDR3 has 15 amino acids. Germline assignment: CDR1 SGHAT and CDR2 FQDESV (reference sequence). The CDR3 is CASSSRQGLQQTQYF. CDR3 sequence (DNA): TGTGCCAGCAGCTCGAGACAGGGACTCCAACAGACCCAGTATTTC.

This clonotype was observed a few times. The chain has TRBV12-3 or TRBV12-4 and TRBJ2-6, with 8 bases that match TRBD2. The CDR3 length is 18 residues. V lost 1 base to trimming and J lost 1 base; unmatched junction nucleotides: 6. The CDR3 DNA follows: TGTGCCAGCAGTTTAGGCCAGCGGGAGCGGTCTGGGGCCAACGTCCTGACTTTC. Translation: CASSLGQRERSGANVLTF.

The chain links TRBV4-3 to TRBJ2-5, with D possibly called TRBD1 or TRBD2 (5 bases each). The closer fit of TRBJ2-1 to the DNA end suggests the J call may be wrong. CDR3 length equals 17 residues. Looked up from germline, CDR1 is LGHNA and CDR2 is YSLEER. The CDR3 region has the DNA TGCGCCAGCAGCCTTGGGTCTGGGACCACGCCGGACAATGAGCAGTTCTTC. Encoded protein: CASSLGSGTTPDNEQFF.

This clonotype was picked up a small number of times. The chain joins TRBV29-1 to TRBJ2-1; TRBD1 agrees at 7 bases. Germline CDR1 and CDR2: SQVTM and ANQGSEA. The CDR3 spans 15 residues. The V segment lost 7 bases and the J segment 4 bases; nucleotides outside the gene matches: 13. The CDR3 DNA follows: TGCAGCGCCCCACTGGGGTCAGGGGGATACAATGAGCAGTTCTTC. This sequence encodes CSAPLGSGGYNEQFF.

This clonotype was seen only a few times. The chain joins TRBV7-2 to TRBJ2-2; D unclear. The V gene's germline CDR1 is SGHTA and CDR2 FQGNSA. V was cut by 1 base and J by 4 bases, with 7 bases left in between. This CDR3 has 14 amino acids. The CDR3, as DNA: TGTGCCAGCAGCTTAGACGTCCGCACCGGGGAGCTGTTTTTT. Translation gives CASSLDVRTGELFF.

The CDR3 loop is CSATQTGRTNEKLFF. The CDR3 DNA is TGCAGTGCTACCCAGACAGGCCGGACCAATGAAAAACTGTTTTTT. The chain has TRBV20-1 and TRBJ1-4; TRBD1 might be the D (6 bases). CDR3 length equals 15 residues. V was pared by 4 bases and J by 5 bases, with 17 bases between. In germline, CDR1 is DFQATT, CDR2 SNEGSKA (reference sequence).

The chain links TRBV12-3 or TRBV12-4 to TRBJ1-2; a weak D match, TRBD1 (6 bases). V lost 6 bases, J lost 9 bases, and 11 bases lay in between. The CDR3 consists of 11 residues. Written as DNA, the CDR3 is TGTGCCAGCAGCCTCAGGGGTAGCTACACCTTC. The encoded protein is CASSLRGSYTF.

This chain uses TRBV28 with TRBJ2-7; 10 bases match TRBD2. Per the germline V gene, CDR1 is MDHEN and CDR2 is SYDVKM. The CDR3 spans 16 residues. Trimming removed 5 bases from V and 2 bases from J; junction bases left unmatched: 9. This chain's CDR3 is CASSTPTSGHPYEQYF. In DNA, the CDR3 is TGTGCCAGCAGTACTCCGACTAGCGGGCATCCCTACGAGCAGTACTTC.